The TCR beta chain described here comes from a study of brain metastases from non-small cell lung cancer. TCRdb's table, derived via immunoSEQ multiplex PCR, lists solely in-frame clones and lacks some. Among around 2,500 clones, more than 75% were seen once, and the ten largest hold 9% to 10%. With 3 bases clipped from V and 7 bases from J, the junction kept 4 bases outside the gene matches. Germline loops: CDR1 MRHNA, CDR2 SNTAGT. The CDR3 covers 15 residues. The receptor comes from a donor aged 40 or older with non-small cell lung cancer. The chain couples TRBV6-4 to TRBJ2-2; 11 bases line up with TRBD2. The sample was tumor-adjacent normal tissue. The CDR3 here is CASSELAGDIGELFF. The DNA for the CDR3 is TGTGCCAGCAGTGAACTAGCGGGGGACATCGGGGAGCTGTTTTTT.